The clone carrying this TCR beta chain has more than one count but fewer than ten. Its antigen is undetermined. The data are from a study of blood T cells in healthy people across ages. Findings and caveats of the study: Researchers judged that diversity estimates from one million T cells fell short of true values.

The donors, all healthy, were Caucasians living in Russia, aged roughly 6 to 90. Approximately 9.1 milliliters was the volume of peripheral blood drawn from each donor. The CDR3 has 14 residues. V was clipped by 1 base and J by 4 bases, with 10 bases between them. Germline CDR1 and CDR2: SEHNR and FQNEAQ (reference sequence). Primed by a sample-barcoded 5' primer and a J-beta primer mix, a second PCR proceeded for 7 to 11 cycles. Every cDNA was tagged by a template-switch adaptor with 12 random nucleotides. A single record per CDR3 protein comes from TCRdb applying MiXCR to the 5' RACE reads. Of around 990,000 distinct CDR3 sequences in the sample, approximately 25% are singletons; the top ten hold around 0.7%. This same sample was also part of a study on T cells of mothers and their children.

The chain employs TRBV7-9 and TRBJ1-2, with no clear D. The sequencing input was blood. This clonotype originated in a girl aged 2-10 years in good health. CDR3 sequence reads: CASSLEGYLYGYTF. For the CDR3, the DNA is TGTGCCAGCAGCTTAGAGGGCTACCTCTATGGCTACACCTTC.